This TCR beta chain was sequenced for a study of cytomegalovirus exposure and HLA in healthy donors. The CDR3 has 15 residues. Germline V lookup: CDR1 GTSNPN, CDR2 SVGIG (reference sequence). The V and J ends lost 0 bases and 6 bases, in that order; junction bases with no gene match: 2. The PCR contained 60 Vbeta and 13 Jbeta primers. Sequencing used immunoSEQ multiplex PCR; TCRdb keeps in-frame clones, though not all of them. The sample includes 150,000 to 200,000 clones, approximately 80% of them seen just once. What was sequenced was PBMCs. The chain carries TRBV30 and TRBJ2-1; TRBD2 matches 13 bases. This receptor was obtained from a woman under 30 in good health and CMV-seronegative. As DNA, the CDR3 is TGTGCCTGGAGTGTGGGACTAGCGGGGTCCAATGAGCAGTTCTTC. As protein: CAWSVGLAGSNEQFF.